Listed here are 28 T cell receptor beta chains from one sample, sequenced in a study of early T cells in non-severe SARS-CoV-2 infection. One entry per CDR3 protein results from TCRdb running MiXCR on the 5' RACE reads. The sample lists some 96,000 distinct CDR3 sequences, 9.5% to 11% occurring once. The specimen comprised whole blood, sampled at baseline. These receptors all stem from an adult who was a healthcare worker with PCR-confirmed SARS-CoV-2 infection or an uninfected control (not recorded which).

In this sample, this clonotype turned up many times. The V gene is TRBV5-1, the J gene TRBJ2-4; D is uncertain. CDR3 size: 14 residues. V lost 0 bases to trimming and J lost 5 bases, with 9 bases between them. Germline V gene lookup returns CDR1 SGHRS and CDR2 YFSETQ. CDR3: CASSLAGFQNIQYF. The CDR3 bases are TGCGCCAGCAGCTTGGCCGGGTTCCAAAACATTCAGTACTTC.

This clonotype was counted ten times or more. The rearrangement joins TRBV6-6 to TRBJ2-2; D is unresolved. V was shortened by 7 bases and J by 5 bases, with 14 bases between the two germline ends. Per germline, CDR1 MNHNY and CDR2 SVGAGI (reference sequence). The CDR3 consists of 14 residues. Here the CDR3 reads CASTQGGGTGELFF. The CDR3, as DNA: TGTGCCAGCACCCAAGGCGGTGGAACCGGGGAGCTGTTTTTT.

V and J are TRBV20-1 and TRBJ2-7; D might be TRBD1 (6 bases). V was shortened by 6 bases and J by 9 bases, with 12 bases between the two germline ends. The CDR3 has 10 residues. Germline CDR1 reads DFQATT; CDR2 reads SNEGSKA (reference sequence). CDR3 sequence reads: CSAGAAGQYF. In DNA form, the CDR3 reads TGCAGTGCGGGGGCGGCGGGGCAGTACTTC.

This clonotype was found many times. V gene TRBV11-2 combines with J gene TRBJ2-3; TRBD2 matches at 10 bases. Germline CDR1 SGHAT, CDR2 FQNNGV. There are 16 residues in the CDR3. V was pared by 4 bases and J by 4 bases, with 8 bases of the junction left unmatched. In DNA form, the CDR3 reads TGTGCCAGCAGCTCGAAAGCGGGAGGGCCCTCAGATACGCAGTATTTT. It is translated as CASSSKAGGPSDTQYF.

This clonotype was detected a few times. The V gene is TRBV14, the J gene TRBJ1-1; no clear D. CDR3 length: 16 amino acids. Looked up from germline, CDR1 is SGHDN and CDR2 is FVKESK. Between the trimmed V and J ends, which lost 0 bases and 0 bases, there was a span of 11 bases. The CDR3 loop is CASSQDFLGLNTEAFF. The CDR3 nucleotides read TGTGCCAGCAGCCAAGATTTTTTGGGGTTGAACACTGAAGCTTTCTTT.

This clonotype was counted many times. The V gene is TRBV6-5, the J gene TRBJ2-1; 9 nucleotides line up with TRBD1. The V gene's germline CDR1 is MNHEY and CDR2 SVGAGI. V trimming: 1 base; J trimming: 12 bases; junction bases outside the gene matches: 7. The CDR3 consists of 14 residues. DNA of the CDR3: TGTGCCAGCAGTTACTTAACACAGGGGGCCGGGCAGTTCTTC. This sequence encodes CASSYLTQGAGQFF.

The sample holds many counts of this clonotype. V gene TRBV14 combines with J gene TRBJ1-2; tentatively, D is TRBD1 (6 bases). Germline V gene sequence: CDR1 SGHDN, CDR2 FVKESK. V was pared by 3 bases and J by 0 bases, with 14 bases between. The CDR3 contains 16 residues. This CDR3 is CASSQGWTDSNYGYTF. CDR3 in DNA: TGTGCCAGCAGCCAGGGTTGGACAGACTCTAACTATGGCTACACCTTC. The full variable domain, in which reference TRBV14 and TRBJ1-2 provide the parts outside the CDR3, is EAGVTQFPSHSVIEKGQTVTLRCDPISGHDNLYWYRRVMGKEIKFLLHFVKESKQDESGMPNNRFLAERTGGTYSTLKVQPAELEDSGVYFCASSQGWTDSNYGYTFGSGTRLTVV.

In its sample, this clonotype was seen a few times. The chain carries TRBV7-9 and TRBJ2-1; D gene uncertain. The length of the CDR3 is 12 residues. Germline values: CDR1 SEHNR, CDR2 FQNEAQ (reference sequence). V lost 0 bases, J lost 8 bases, and 5 bases lay in between. In DNA, the CDR3 is TGTGCCAGCAGCTTAGCGATGGATGAGCAGTTCTTC. Translating it yields CASSLAMDEQFF. The full variable domain, in which reference TRBV7-9 and TRBJ2-1 provide the parts outside the CDR3, is DTGVSQNPRHKITKRGQNVTFRCDPISEHNRLYWYRQTLGQGPEFLTYFQNEAQLEKSRLLSDRFSAERPKGSFSTLEIQRTEQGDSAMYLCASSLAMDEQFFGPGTRLTVL.

This rearrangement joins TRBV20-1 to TRBJ2-7; 7 bases agree with TRBD2. This CDR3 is 13 amino acids long. Germline CDR1 is DFQATT and CDR2 is SNEGSKA (reference sequence). With 1 base clipped from V and 3 bases from J, the junction kept 3 bases outside the gene matches. This chain's CDR3 is CSARATSDYEQYF. Written as DNA, the CDR3 is TGCAGTGCTAGAGCTACTAGCGACTACGAGCAGTACTTC.

J is TRBJ1-2 and V is TRBV10-1, with 11 positions matching TRBD1. The CDR3 is made up of 13 amino acids. Germline CDR1 reads WNHNN; CDR2 reads SYGVQD (reference sequence). V trimming: 8 bases; J trimming: 9 bases; junction bases outside the gene matches: 8. The chain's CDR3 is CASQLGQGASYTF. The CDR3 DNA reads as TGCGCCAGCCAACTAGGACAGGGGGCGAGCTACACCTTC.

The rearrangement uses TRBV7-9 and TRBJ2-5; TRBD1 matches 8 bases. The CDR3 loop spans 16 amino acids. V gave up 5 bases and J gave up 0 bases; unmatched junction bases: 8. Germline loops: CDR1 SEHNR, CDR2 FQNEAQ (reference sequence). The CDR3 spells CASSPMDREYQETQYF. The CDR3 coding sequence is TGTGCCAGCAGCCCGATGGACAGGGAGTACCAAGAGACCCAGTACTTC.

The V call is TRBV7-9, the J call TRBJ2-3, with TRBD2 matching over 10 bases. The CDR3 covers 14 residues. Looked up from germline, CDR1 is SEHNR and CDR2 is FQNEAQ (reference sequence). Trimming cost V 5 bases and J 2 bases; bases outside gene matches: 1. The CDR3 loop reads CASSTSGNTDTQYF. CDR3 nucleotide sequence: TGTGCCAGCAGCACTAGCGGGAACACAGATACGCAGTATTTT.

V and J are TRBV12-5 and TRBJ1-6, with 7 positions matching TRBD1. The germline CDR1 and CDR2 sequences are LGHNT and FRNRAP. The trim removed 4 bases at V and 7 bases at J, leaving 13 bases unmatched. This CDR3 region has 17 residues. Here the CDR3 DNA reads TGTGCTAGTGGTTCCAAACAGGGGTCGGAGGGCAATTCACCCCTCCACTTT. Translation: CASGSKQGSEGNSPLHF.

The rearrangement uses TRBV24-1 and TRBJ1-1, with D possibly matching TRBD1 (6 bases). V gave up 4 bases and J gave up 2 bases, with 13 bases separating them. Germline CDR1 reads KGHDR; CDR2 reads SFDVKD. This CDR3 contains 15 residues. CDR3 DNA sequence: TGTGCCACCAGTGAAGGGACCGGGACAAACACTGAAGCTTTCTTT. Protein: CATSEGTGTNTEAFF.

The chain carries TRBV29-1 and TRBJ2-3; 9 bases match TRBD2. The junction had 21 bases not matched to a gene; V was cut back by 2 bases and J by 9 bases. Germline CDR1 and CDR2: SQVTM and ANQGSEA. The CDR3 totals 18 residues. CDR3 DNA sequence: TGCAGCGTTGAACCCGCCGATCCGGCTAGCGGGGCCCCTGGGACGCAGTATTTT. This encodes CSVEPADPASGAPGTQYF.

The chain uses TRBV28 and TRBJ2-7; maybe TRBD1 (6 bases). V was clipped by 5 bases and J by 2 bases, with 25 bases between them. The V gene's germline CDR1 is MDHEN and CDR2 SYDVKM. This CDR3 is 18 amino acids long. CDR3: CASSNYRDTLRGAYEQYF. CDR3 DNA sequence: TGTGCCAGCAGTAATTACCGGGACACCCTCCGAGGCGCCTACGAGCAGTACTTC. Looking up the rest from reference TRBV28 and TRBJ2-7 gives the full variable domain: DVKVTQSSRYLVKRTGEKVFLECVQDMDHENMFWYRQDPGLGLRLIYFSYDVKMKEKGDIPEGYSVSREKKERFSLILESASTNQTSMYLCASSNYRDTLRGAYEQYFGPGTRLTVT.

This clonotype was seen a few times. The rearrangement links TRBV9 to TRBJ2-7, with unresolved D. Trimming shortened V by 4 bases and J by 0 bases, and 14 bases separated the two germline ends. This CDR3 has 15 amino acids. Germline lookup yields CDR1 SGDLS and CDR2 YYNGEE. CDR3 residues: CASSPKWGVSYEQYF. The CDR3 nucleotides read TGTGCCAGCAGCCCCAAGTGGGGTGTCTCCTACGAGCAGTACTTC.

In this sample, this clonotype turned up a few times. The chain has TRBV12-3 or TRBV12-4 and TRBJ1-2; unclear D gene. The CDR3 is made up of 12 amino acids. Trimming removed 5 bases at V and 4 bases at J, with 8 bases between. This CDR3 is CASSQIAYGYTF. CDR3 DNA: TGTGCCAGCAGTCAGATTGCCTATGGCTACACCTTC.

The V gene is TRBV5-1, the J gene TRBJ2-5; 8 bases match TRBD2. Trimming removed 2 bases from V and 4 bases from J; junction bases left unmatched: 7. Germline V gene data show CDR1 as SGHRS and CDR2 as YFSETQ. This CDR3 contains 15 residues. Here the CDR3 DNA reads TGCGCCAGCAGCTTAGCGGGAGTGGATTCAGAGACCCAGTACTTC. Translating gives CASSLAGVDSETQYF.

The chain has TRBV6-6 and TRBJ2-3; 9 nucleotides match TRBD1. The CDR3 consists of 17 residues. CDR1 and CDR2 (germline): MNHNY, SVGAGI (reference sequence). V lost 6 bases, J lost 2 bases, and 12 bases stayed unmatched. CDR3 sequence (DNA): TGTGCCAGCAGGAGCCATTCGGGACAGGGACTCACAGATACGCAGTATTTT. Its translation: CASRSHSGQGLTDTQYF.

The chain uses TRBV5-1 and TRBJ2-3; the match to TRBD2 covers 8 bases. Germline values: CDR1 SGHRS, CDR2 YFSETQ. V was pared by 4 bases and J by 0 bases, with 7 bases of the junction left unmatched. The CDR3 totals 16 residues. In DNA form, the CDR3 reads TGCGCCAGCAGCACCGGGACTAGTACTAGCACAGATACGCAGTATTTT. Protein product: CASSTGTSTSTDTQYF.

The table lists this clonotype with a few counts. The CDR3 loop reads CASSPVEPGLNNEQFF. In DNA form, the CDR3 reads TGCGCCAGCAGCCCAGTGGAGCCGGGCCTAAACAATGAGCAGTTCTTC. V usage is TRBV4-3 and J usage is TRBJ2-1; D remains ambiguous. Germline assignment: CDR1 LGHNA and CDR2 YSLEER. The CDR3 contains 16 residues. Trimming removed 4 bases from V and 5 bases from J, with 18 bases in between.

This clonotype appeared many times. The chain employs TRBV28 and TRBJ1-5; D unclear. The ends were cut back, 6 bases at V and 5 bases at J, with 14 bases in the middle. CDR3 size: 14 residues. Germline lookup yields CDR1 MDHEN and CDR2 SYDVKM. CDR3 residues: CASSLRETDQPQHF. In DNA, the CDR3 is TGTGCCAGCAGCTTAAGGGAAACGGATCAGCCCCAGCATTTT.

This clonotype was observed at least ten times. The chain carries TRBV7-2 and TRBJ1-6; TRBD1 might be the D (5 bases). Trimming cost V 1 base and J 8 bases, with 12 bases left between them. Germline V gene sequence: CDR1 SGHTA, CDR2 FQGNSA. The CDR3 contains 15 residues. CDR3 bases: TGTGCCAGCAGCTTAGGTGGCAGGGCGCATTCACCCCTCCACTTT. It specifies CASSLGGRAHSPLHF.

This clonotype showed up just a few times. V usage is TRBV12-3 or TRBV12-4 and J usage is TRBJ2-1; 13 nucleotides agree with TRBD2. The CDR3 runs to 15 residues. After removal of 6 bases from V and 9 bases from J, the junction contained 8 bases not matched to a gene. CDR3 nucleotide sequence: TGTGCCAGCAGAACCGGGACTAGCGGGATGTTTGAGCAGTTCTTC. It yields the protein CASRTGTSGMFEQFF.

This clonotype was counted many times. This chain uses TRBV20-1 with TRBJ2-3, with D unclear. Deletions cut 1 base from V and 4 bases from J, with 12 bases between. From germline, CDR1 is DFQATT and CDR2 SNEGSKA (reference sequence). The CDR3 has 14 residues. This CDR3 is CSARVPGAPDTQYF. In DNA, the CDR3 is TGCAGTGCTAGAGTACCTGGCGCCCCAGATACGCAGTATTTT.

This clonotype was detected a few times. The chain carries TRBV5-4 and TRBJ2-3, with 11 bases aligning to TRBD2. Losses at the gene ends were 3 bases for V and 6 bases for J; bases not matched to a gene: 9. This CDR3 has 16 amino acids. CDR1 is SGHNT, CDR2 YYREEE, per germline (reference sequence). The CDR3 sequence is CASSSRASGGYDTQYF. CDR3 coding DNA: TGTGCCAGCAGCTCCCGGGCTAGCGGGGGGTACGATACGCAGTATTTT.

This clonotype was detected ten times or more. This chain joins TRBV20-1 and TRBJ2-3; 12 bases line up with TRBD1. The CDR3 has 19 residues. After removal of 0 bases from V and 5 bases from J, the junction contained 15 bases not matched to a gene. Germline V gene lookup returns CDR1 DFQATT and CDR2 SNEGSKA (reference sequence). Here the CDR3 reads CSARDRSSGTGGAEDTQYF. The CDR3 region has the DNA TGCAGTGCTAGAGATCGGTCAAGCGGGACAGGGGGCGCGGAAGATACGCAGTATTTT.